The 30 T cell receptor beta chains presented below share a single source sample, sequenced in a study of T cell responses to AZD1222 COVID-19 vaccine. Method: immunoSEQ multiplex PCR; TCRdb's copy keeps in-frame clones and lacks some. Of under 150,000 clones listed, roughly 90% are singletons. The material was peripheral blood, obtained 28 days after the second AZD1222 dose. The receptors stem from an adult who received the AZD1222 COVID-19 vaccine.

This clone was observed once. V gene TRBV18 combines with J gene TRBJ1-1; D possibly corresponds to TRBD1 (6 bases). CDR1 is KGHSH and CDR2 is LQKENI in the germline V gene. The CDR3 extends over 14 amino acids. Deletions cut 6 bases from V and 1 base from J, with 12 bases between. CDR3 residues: CASSPGQQNTEAFF. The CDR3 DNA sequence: TGTGCCAGCTCCCCGGGACAACAGAACACTGAAGCTTTCTTT. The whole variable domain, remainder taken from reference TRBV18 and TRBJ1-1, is NAGVMQNPRHLVRRRGQEARLRCSPMKGHSHVYWYRQLPEEGLKFMVYLQKENIIDESGMPKERFSAEFPKEGPSILRIQQVVRGDSAAYFCASSPGQQNTEAFFGQGTRLTVV.

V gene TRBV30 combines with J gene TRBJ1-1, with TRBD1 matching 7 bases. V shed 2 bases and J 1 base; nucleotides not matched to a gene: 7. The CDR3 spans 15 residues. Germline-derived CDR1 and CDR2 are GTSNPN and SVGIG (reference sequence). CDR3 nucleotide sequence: TGTGCCTGGAGTCCAGGAAAGGGGGCGAACACTGAAGCTTTCTTT. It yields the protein CAWSPGKGANTEAFF.

CDR3 DNA sequence: TGTGCCAGCAGCTTTTCGCAGGGGTATGCAGAGACCCAGTACTTC. Residues: CASSFSQGYAETQYF. The chain is built from TRBV7-8 and TRBJ2-5; TRBD1 is a possible D gene (6 bases). The ends were cut back, 3 bases at V and 4 bases at J, with 15 bases in the middle. This CDR3 has 15 amino acids. CDR1 is SGHVS, CDR2 FQNEAQ, per germline.

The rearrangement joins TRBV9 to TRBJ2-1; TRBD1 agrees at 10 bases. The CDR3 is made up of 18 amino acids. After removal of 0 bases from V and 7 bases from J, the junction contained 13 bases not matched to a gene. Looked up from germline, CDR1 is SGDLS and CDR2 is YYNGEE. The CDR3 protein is CASSVEKGGTGDRNEQFF. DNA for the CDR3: TGTGCCAGCAGCGTAGAAAAGGGGGGGACAGGGGATCGGAATGAGCAGTTCTTC.

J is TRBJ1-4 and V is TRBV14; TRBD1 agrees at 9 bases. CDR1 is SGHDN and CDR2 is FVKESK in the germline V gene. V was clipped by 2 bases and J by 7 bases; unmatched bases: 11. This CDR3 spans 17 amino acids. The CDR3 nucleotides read TGTGCCAGCAGCCAACGTCCGGGACAGGGTATTTCTGAAAAACTGTTTTTT. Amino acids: CASSQRPGQGISEKLFF.

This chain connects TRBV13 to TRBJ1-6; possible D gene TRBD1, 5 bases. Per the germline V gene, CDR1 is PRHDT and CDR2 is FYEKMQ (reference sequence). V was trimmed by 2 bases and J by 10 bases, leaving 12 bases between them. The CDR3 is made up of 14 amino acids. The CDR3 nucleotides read TGTGCCAGCAGCTTACGCAGGGCCGGGTCACCCCTCCACTTT. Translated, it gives CASSLRRAGSPLHF.

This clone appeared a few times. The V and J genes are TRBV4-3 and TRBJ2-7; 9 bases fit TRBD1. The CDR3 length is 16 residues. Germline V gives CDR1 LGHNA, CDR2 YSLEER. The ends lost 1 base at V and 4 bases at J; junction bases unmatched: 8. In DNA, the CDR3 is TGCGCCAGCAGCCAAGTGGGGACAGGGAAAGTTTACGAGCAGTACTTC. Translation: CASSQVGTGKVYEQYF.

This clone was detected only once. CDR3 loop: CASSRGGAETQYF. CDR3 nucleotide sequence: TGTGCCAGCTCTCGAGGGGGAGCGGAGACCCAGTACTTC. The chain employs TRBV18 and TRBJ2-5; perhaps TRBD1 as D (6 bases). Germline V lookup: CDR1 KGHSH, CDR2 LQKENI. The V and J ends lost 6 bases and 5 bases respectively, with 13 bases between them. The CDR3 sequence is 13 residues long.

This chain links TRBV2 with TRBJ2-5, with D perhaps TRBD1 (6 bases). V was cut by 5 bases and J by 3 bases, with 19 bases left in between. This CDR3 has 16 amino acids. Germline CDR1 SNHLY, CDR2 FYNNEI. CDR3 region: CASSHSMTGGEETQYF. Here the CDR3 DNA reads TGTGCCAGCAGTCATTCTATGACAGGAGGAGAAGAGACCCAGTACTTC.

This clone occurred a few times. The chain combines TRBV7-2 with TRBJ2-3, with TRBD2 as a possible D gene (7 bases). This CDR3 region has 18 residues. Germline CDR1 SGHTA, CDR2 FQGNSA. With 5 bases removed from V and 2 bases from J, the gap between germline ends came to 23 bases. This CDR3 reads CASSPTGGGGPFTDTQYF. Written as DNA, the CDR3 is TGTGCCAGCAGCCCCACGGGCGGGGGCGGCCCATTCACAGATACGCAGTATTTT. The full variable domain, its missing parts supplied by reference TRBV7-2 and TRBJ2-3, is GAGVSQSPSNKVTEKGKDVELRCDPISGHTALYWYRQSLGQGLEFLIYFQGNSAPDKSGLPSDRFSAERTGGSVSTLTIQRTQQEDSAVYLCASSPTGGGGPFTDTQYFGPGTRLTVL.

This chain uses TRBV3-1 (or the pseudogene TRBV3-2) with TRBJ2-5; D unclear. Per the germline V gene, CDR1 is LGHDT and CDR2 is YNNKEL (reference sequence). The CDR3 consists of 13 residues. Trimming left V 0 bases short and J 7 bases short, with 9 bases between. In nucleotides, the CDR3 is TGTGCCAGCAGCCAAGACGCCGTAAGGACCCAGTACTTC. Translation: CASSQDAVRTQYF.

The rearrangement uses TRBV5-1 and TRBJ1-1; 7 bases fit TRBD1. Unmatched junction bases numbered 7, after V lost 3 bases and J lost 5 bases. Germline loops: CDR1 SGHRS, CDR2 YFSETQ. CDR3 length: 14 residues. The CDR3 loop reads CASSWGTVGTEAFF. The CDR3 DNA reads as TGCGCCAGCAGCTGGGGGACAGTCGGAACTGAAGCTTTCTTT.

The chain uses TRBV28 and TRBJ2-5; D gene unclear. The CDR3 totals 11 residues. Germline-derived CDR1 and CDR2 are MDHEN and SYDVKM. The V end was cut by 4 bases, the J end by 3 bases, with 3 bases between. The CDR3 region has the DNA TGTGCCAGCAGTTGGGAAGAGACCCAGTACTTC. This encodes CASSWEETQYF.

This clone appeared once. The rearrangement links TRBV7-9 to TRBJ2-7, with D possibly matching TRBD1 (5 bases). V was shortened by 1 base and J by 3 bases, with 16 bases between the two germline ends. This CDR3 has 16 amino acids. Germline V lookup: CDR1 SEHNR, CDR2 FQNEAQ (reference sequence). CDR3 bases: TGTGCCAGCAGCTTAGTATCTCGCAGGGCTGGCTACGAGCAGTACTTC. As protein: CASSLVSRRAGYEQYF.

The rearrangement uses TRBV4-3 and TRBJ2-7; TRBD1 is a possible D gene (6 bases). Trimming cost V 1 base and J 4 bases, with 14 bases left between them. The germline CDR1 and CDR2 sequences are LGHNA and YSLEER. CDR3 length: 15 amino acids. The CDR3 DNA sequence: TGCGCCAGCAGCCAAGGATACAGGGTAATTTACGAGCAGTACTTC. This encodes CASSQGYRVIYEQYF.

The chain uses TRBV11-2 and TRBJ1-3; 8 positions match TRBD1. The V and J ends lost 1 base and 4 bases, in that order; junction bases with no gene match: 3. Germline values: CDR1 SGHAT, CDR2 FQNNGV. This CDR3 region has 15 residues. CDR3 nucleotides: TGTGCCAGCAGCTTAGGGACAGGGTACGGAAACACCATATATTTT. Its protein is CASSLGTGYGNTIYF.

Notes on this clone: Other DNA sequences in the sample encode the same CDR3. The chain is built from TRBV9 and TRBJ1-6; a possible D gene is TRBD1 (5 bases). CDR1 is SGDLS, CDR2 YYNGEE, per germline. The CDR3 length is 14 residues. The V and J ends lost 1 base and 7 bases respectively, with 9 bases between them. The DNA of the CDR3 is TGTGCCAGCAGCGTAAAGGGGATGAATTCACCCCTCCACTTT. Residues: CASSVKGMNSPLHF.

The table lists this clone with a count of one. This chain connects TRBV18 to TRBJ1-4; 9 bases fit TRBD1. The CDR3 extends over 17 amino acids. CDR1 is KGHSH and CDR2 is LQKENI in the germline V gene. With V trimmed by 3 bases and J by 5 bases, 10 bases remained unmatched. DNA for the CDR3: TGTGCCAGCTCACCGGGAATTCCGGGACAGGGAAATGAAAAACTGTTTTTT. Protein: CASSPGIPGQGNEKLFF.

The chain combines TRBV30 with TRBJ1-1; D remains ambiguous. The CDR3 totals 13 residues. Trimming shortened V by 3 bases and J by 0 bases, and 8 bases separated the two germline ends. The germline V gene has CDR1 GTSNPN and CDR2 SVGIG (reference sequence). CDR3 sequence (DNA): TGTGCCTGGAGAGAGGGAATGAACACTGAAGCTTTCTTT. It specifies CAWREGMNTEAFF.

CDR3 in amino acids: CASSPRTASGSWETQYF. The CDR3 coding sequence is TGCGCCAGCAGCCCGCGTACGGCTAGCGGGAGTTGGGAGACCCAGTACTTC. The chain links TRBV4-3 to TRBJ2-5; 10 bases align to TRBD2. Germline loops: CDR1 LGHNA, CDR2 YSLEER. The CDR3 extends over 17 amino acids. The V segment lost 4 bases and the J segment 5 bases; nucleotides outside the gene matches: 13.

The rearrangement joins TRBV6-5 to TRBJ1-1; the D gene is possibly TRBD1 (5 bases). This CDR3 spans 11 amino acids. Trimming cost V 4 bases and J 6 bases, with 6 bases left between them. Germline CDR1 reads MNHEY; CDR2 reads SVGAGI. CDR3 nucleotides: TGTGCCAGCAGTTGGGGGTCTGAAGCTTTCTTT. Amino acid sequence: CASSWGSEAFF.

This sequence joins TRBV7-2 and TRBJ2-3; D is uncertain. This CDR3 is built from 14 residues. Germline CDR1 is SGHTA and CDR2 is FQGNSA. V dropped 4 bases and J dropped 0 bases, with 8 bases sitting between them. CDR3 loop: CASSSSRSTDTQYF. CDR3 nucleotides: TGTGCCAGCAGCTCCAGCAGGAGCACAGATACGCAGTATTTT.

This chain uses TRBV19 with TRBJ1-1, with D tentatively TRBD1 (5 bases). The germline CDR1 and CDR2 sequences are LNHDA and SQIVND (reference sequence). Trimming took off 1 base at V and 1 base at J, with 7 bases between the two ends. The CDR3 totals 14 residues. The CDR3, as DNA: TGTGCCAGTAGTATAGGACAGAAGAACACTGAAGCTTTCTTT. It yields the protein CASSIGQKNTEAFF.

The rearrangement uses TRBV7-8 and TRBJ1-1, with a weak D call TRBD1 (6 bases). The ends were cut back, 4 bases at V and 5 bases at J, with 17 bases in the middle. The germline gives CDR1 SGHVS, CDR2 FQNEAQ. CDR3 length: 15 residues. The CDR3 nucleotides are TGTGCCAGCAGCTCAAATAACAGGGTTATAACTGAAGCTTTCTTT. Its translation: CASSSNNRVITEAFF.

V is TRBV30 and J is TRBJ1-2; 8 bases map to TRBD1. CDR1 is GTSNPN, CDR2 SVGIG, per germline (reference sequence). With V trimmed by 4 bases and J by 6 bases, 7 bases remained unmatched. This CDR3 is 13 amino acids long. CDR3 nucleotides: TGTGCCTGGAAAAGAGGGACAGGCGATGGCTACACCTTC. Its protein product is CAWKRGTGDGYTF.

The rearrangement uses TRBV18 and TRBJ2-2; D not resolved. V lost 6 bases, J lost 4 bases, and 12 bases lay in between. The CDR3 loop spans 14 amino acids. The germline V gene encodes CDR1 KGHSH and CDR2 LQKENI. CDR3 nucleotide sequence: TGTGCCAGCTCTTTTACACTTACCACCGGGGAGCTGTTTTTT. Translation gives CASSFTLTTGELFF.

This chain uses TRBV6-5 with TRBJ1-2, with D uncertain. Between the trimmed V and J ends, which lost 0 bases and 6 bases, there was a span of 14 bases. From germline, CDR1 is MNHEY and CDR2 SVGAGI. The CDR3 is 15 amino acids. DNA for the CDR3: TGTGCCAGCAGTTACTCCGGGATCCAGTACGATGGCTACACCTTC. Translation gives CASSYSGIQYDGYTF.

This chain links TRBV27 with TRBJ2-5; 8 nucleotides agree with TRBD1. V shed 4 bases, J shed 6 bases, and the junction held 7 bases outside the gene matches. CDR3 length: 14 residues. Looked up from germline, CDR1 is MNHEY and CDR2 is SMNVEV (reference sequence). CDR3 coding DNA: TGTGCCAGCAGTTCGGGCGGACAGGGACAGACCCAGTACTTC. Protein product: CASSSGGQGQTQYF.

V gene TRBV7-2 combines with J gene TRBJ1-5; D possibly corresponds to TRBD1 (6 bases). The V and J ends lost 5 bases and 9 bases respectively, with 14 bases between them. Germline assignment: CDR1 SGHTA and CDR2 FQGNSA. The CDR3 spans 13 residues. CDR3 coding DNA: TGTGCCAGCAGCCCCCAGGGGATGGCGCCCCAGCATTTT. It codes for CASSPQGMAPQHF.

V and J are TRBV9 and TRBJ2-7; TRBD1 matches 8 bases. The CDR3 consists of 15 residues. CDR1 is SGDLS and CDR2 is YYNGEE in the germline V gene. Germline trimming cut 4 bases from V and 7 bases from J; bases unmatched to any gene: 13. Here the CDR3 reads CASSPGQGYPWEQYF. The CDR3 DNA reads TGTGCCAGCAGCCCAGGACAGGGCTATCCTTGGGAGCAGTACTTC. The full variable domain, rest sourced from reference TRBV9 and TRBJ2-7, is DSGVTQTPKHLITATGQRVTLRCSPRSGDLSVYWYQQSLDQGLQFLIQYYNGEERAKGNILERFSAQQFPDLHSELNLSSLELGDSALYFCASSPGQGYPWEQYFGPGTRLTVT.